This T cell receptor beta chain was recovered during a study of monozygotic twins with cystic fibrosis. The CDR3 covers 15 residues. Trimming pared 2 bases from V and 5 bases from J, leaving 15 bases between. Germline-derived CDR1 and CDR2 are SNHLY and FYNNEI. Repertoires were generated with immunoSEQ multiplex PCR, while TCRdb's copy carries only in-frame clones and drops some. Altogether around 30,000 clones are present, under 95% being singletons, with the ten largest covering roughly 0.89%. Sequencing used blood. The chain uses TRBV2 and TRBJ1-2, with no clear D. This TCR was recovered from a girl aged 2 to 9 with cystic fibrosis. Here the CDR3 reads CASSEFKISEYGYTF. In DNA form, the CDR3 reads TGTGCCAGCAGTGAATTTAAGATATCGGAGTATGGCTACACCTTC.